This T cell receptor (beta chain) comes out of a study of identical twins (dated by TCRdb to 2016 to 2017). Background on the whole study: The study deep-sequenced TCR alpha and beta repertoires from monozygotic twins, unrelated adults of various ages and cord blood to test whether fetal clonotypes persist. To rule out contamination, replicate twin experiments were performed at different times with different library preparation protocols. Broad study findings and their caveats: Out-of-frame TCR alpha sequences shared between twins showed an excess of low generation-probability sequences compared with coincidental sharing between unrelated individuals. Because the same donors could not be followed over many years, the conclusions depended on cross-sectional statistical analysis. Recombination models systematically underestimated out-of-frame TCR alpha sharing in monozygotic twins but agreed with sharing between unrelated individuals. A weaker excess of twin sharing was found in beta out-of-frame sequences because the signal-to-noise ratio was lowered by fewer shared sequences. Abundant cord blood beta clonotypes had fewer insertions, young adult naive repertoires showed a similar but weaker trend, and memory repertoires showed no such trend. Zero-insertion analyses could be partly confounded by invariant T cells such as MAIT and iNKT, although diverse VJ usage argued against such confounding for most clonotypes.

Ten or more counts support this clonotype. Its antigen remains undetermined. It has no much larger one-base neighbor in the sample; base qualities were not kept. The CDR3 runs 14 residues from the cysteine to the phenylalanine. Solely the CDR3 DNA is kept, with 42 bases framed from the first base. The germline V gene sets CDR1 to ENHRY and CDR2 to SYGVKD. V sheds 2 bases and J sheds 2 bases, leaving 9 bases between their ends. Every donor in the study was a healthy Caucasian. Three pairs of female monozygotic twins, all aged roughly 18 to 30 years, were included in the twin cohort. Peripheral blood mononuclear cells were the source from which RNA for the TCR libraries was isolated. Library preparation employed 5' RACE. TCRdb lists the instrument as Illumina HiSeq 2000. A universal primer binding site was added through template switching, and the final cDNA carried a unique molecular identifier so that TCR cDNA molecules could be counted accurately. First-strand cDNA for TCR alpha and beta chains was synthesized from specific primers in the conserved constant-segment region. To control for contamination, every cDNA library carried two barcodes: a SMART-Mk sample barcode plus Illumina barcodes. TruSeq adapter sequences along with Illumina sample barcodes were introduced in two successive PCR steps. The TCR alpha and beta cDNA libraries were sequenced on the Illumina HiSeq platform using custom primers. As for the original processing: MiGEC processed the raw reads to extract unique molecular identifiers, while MiXCR was used to determine the CDR3 positions. Recombination models were inferred per individual with the repgenHMM and IGoR tools using an EM algorithm. The tcR package in R was used for shared clonotype analysis, with sharing normalized by the product of cloneset sizes. Out-of-frame nonproductive sequences were analyzed to study raw recombination free of thymic and clonal selection effects. Using fastp at Q25 and MiXCR, TCRdb reprocessed the public reads and kept productive beta chains. Every CDR3 protein is listed once, alongside the most common genes and DNA of its rows. What appears here as the V and J calls and clone size reflects TCRdb's work, not the paper's. Within this sample are 690,000 or so distinct CDR3 sequences, with 8.5% to 9% of them counted one time only. The ten largest clones represent 0.8% to 1% of the sample.

The same data also contributed to another study, on yellow fever vaccine responses in identical twins. As that second study puts it: The authors reported that the T cell response to vaccination in identical twins appeared partly convergent and partly personalized. The study precisely tracked vaccine-responding T cell clones in identical twins.

This receptor chain uses TRBV10-3 and TRBJ1-1, and the D gene may be TRBD1, 5 bases matching. The clonotype originates from a woman between 18 and 30 years old in good health. Sequences were obtained from PBMCs. The sequenced DNA is TGTGCCATCAGTGAGCCGACAGTCAACACTGAAGCTTTCTTT. The resulting protein is CAISEPTVNTEAFF.